This TCR beta chain was sequenced in a study of shared clonotypes between healthy human individuals. At the level of the study: Used for every donor were three CD4 naive, three CD4 memory, two CD8 naive and one CD8 memory plate. Findings and caveats of the study: The sampled material consisted only of blood, and tissue repertoires are likely to differ. Shared across four donors were around 5% of the naive CD4 clonotypes.

A word on this clone: Its antigen is unidentified. An end of the junction does not agree with germline; a read error may underlie this.

CD8 cells regarded as naive lacked CD45RO, were positively chosen for CCR7, and omitted terminally differentiated effector memory CD45RA+ cells. The deep-level immunoSEQ assay was used. TCRdb keeps only in-frame clones here, not all; method: immunoSEQ multiplex PCR. The data hold around 2,000,000 clones, with roughly 91% observed a single time. The clonotype was recovered from a man aged 18 to 29 in good health. Some clones in this sample may be carry-over from other donors' samples. Sequenced material: naive CD8+ T cells from PBMCs.

The CDR3 nucleotides read TGTGCCAGCAGTGAAGGGGGCCGACAGGGGTCCCCTGGGCTCTTC. Translating gives CASSEGGRQGSPGLF. The chain has TRBV6-1 and TRBJ2-1, with 8 nucleotides matching TRBD1. The CDR3 runs 15 residues. Germline V gives CDR1 MNHNS, CDR2 SASEGT.